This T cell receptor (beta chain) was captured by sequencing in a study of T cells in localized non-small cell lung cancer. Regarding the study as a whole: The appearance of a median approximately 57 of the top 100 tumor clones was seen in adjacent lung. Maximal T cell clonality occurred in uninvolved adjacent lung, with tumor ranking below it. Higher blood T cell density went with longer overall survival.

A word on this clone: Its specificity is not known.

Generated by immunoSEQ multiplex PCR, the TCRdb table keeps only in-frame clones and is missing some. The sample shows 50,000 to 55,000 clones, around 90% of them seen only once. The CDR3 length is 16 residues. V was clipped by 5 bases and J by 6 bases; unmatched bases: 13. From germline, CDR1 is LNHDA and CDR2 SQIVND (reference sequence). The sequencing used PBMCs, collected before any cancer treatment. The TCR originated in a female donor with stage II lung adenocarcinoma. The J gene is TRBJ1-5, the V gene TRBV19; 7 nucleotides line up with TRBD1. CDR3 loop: CASSDSTGKIRQPQHF. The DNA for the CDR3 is TGTGCCAGTAGTGATTCGACAGGGAAAATCCGTCAGCCCCAGCATTTT.